The rows below give T cell receptor beta chains drawn from one sample of a study of T-cell memory formation after mild COVID-19. In TCRdb, the 5' RACE reads were re-called with MiXCR into one record per CDR3 protein. Of about 340,000 distinct CDR3 sequences in the sample, approximately 13% were seen once. The material sequenced was PBMCs or a T cell subset sorted from them (not recorded which). These receptor sequences come from a man younger than 35 who had mild COVID-19 (a few samples of this study predate the infection). Cell type and time point are not known. Both conserved end residues are part of each CDR3. Fields, in order: V gene, D gene, clone size, J gene, CDR3 DNA, CDR3 protein. A D gene is named only where the DNA matches it firmly. The size entry is marked missing in some rows and otherwise reads once, few, many or a size class.

>TRBV6-1|-|-|TRBJ1-1
TGTGCCAGCAGTGAAGGTGGGAAAGCTTTCTTT
CASSEGGKAFF
>TRBV29-1|-|many|TRBJ2-5
TGCAGCGCCGCGGCCTATATCGGGACCCAGTACTTC
CSAAAYIGTQYF
>TRBV25-1|-|-|TRBJ2-5
TGTGCCAGCAGTGAATTAATTCCGGGGGCAGAGACCCAGTACTTC
CASSELIPGAETQYF
>TRBV5-1|-|many|TRBJ2-7
TGCGCCAGCAGCTTGTTGGGGGCCTCGTACGAGCAGTACTTC
CASSLLGASYEQYF
>TRBV6-1|TRBD1|-|TRBJ1-2
TGTGCCAGCAGGCCCCGGGCCGGTAGGACAGGGGGTGGCTATGGCTACACCTTC
CASRPRAGRTGGGYGYTF
>TRBV5-1|-|-|TRBJ2-3
TGCGCCAGCAGCTTGGCCCACGGGGGCACAGATACGCAGTATTTT
CASSLAHGGTDTQYF
>TRBV4-3|-|-|TRBJ2-3
TGCGCCAGCTCCAGGGGTTACACAGATACGCAGTATTTT
CASSRGYTDTQYF
>TRBV6-5|-|few|TRBJ2-7
TGTGCCAGCAGTTACAAAGGGACACCCGGGGGCGAGCAGTACTTC
CASSYKGTPGGEQYF
>TRBV6-5|TRBD1|-|TRBJ2-2
TGTGCCAGCGGCGACAGGGGCTACACCGGGGAGCTGTTTTTT
CASGDRGYTGELFF
>TRBV4-3|-|few|TRBJ1-2
TGCGCCAGCAGCCAAGATGGTACAGGGTATGGCTACACCTTC
CASSQDGTGYGYTF
>TRBV6-5|-|few|TRBJ2-1
TGTGCCAGCAGCCCGCTGGGACGAAGCTACAATGAGCAGTTCTTC
CASSPLGRSYNEQFF
>TRBV20-1|-|-|TRBJ2-2
TGCAGTGCTAGAGATCAGCCGGGACAGAACACCGGGGAGCTGTTTTTT
CSARDQPGQNTGELFF
>TRBV12-3/TRBV12-4|-|many|TRBJ2-2
TGTGCCACCCCTTCGGACCTGAACACCGGGGAGCTGTTTTTT
CATPSDLNTGELFF
>TRBV7-9|TRBD2|-|TRBJ2-7
TGTGCCAGCAGCGCCCAACTAGCGGGGGTCCTGAACGAGCAGTACTTC
CASSAQLAGVLNEQYF
>TRBV4-2|TRBD2|many|TRBJ2-3
TGTGCCAGCAGCCCCCGGACTAGCGGAAGCACAGATACGCAGTATTTT
CASSPRTSGSTDTQYF
>TRBV6-5|-|few|TRBJ1-2
TGTGCCAGCAGTTACTGGAGTGGAGACTATGGCTACACCTTC
CASSYWSGDYGYTF
>TRBV9|-|-|TRBJ2-1
TGTGCCAGCAGCGTAGGGAGCATAAATGAGCAGTTCTTC
CASSVGSINEQFF